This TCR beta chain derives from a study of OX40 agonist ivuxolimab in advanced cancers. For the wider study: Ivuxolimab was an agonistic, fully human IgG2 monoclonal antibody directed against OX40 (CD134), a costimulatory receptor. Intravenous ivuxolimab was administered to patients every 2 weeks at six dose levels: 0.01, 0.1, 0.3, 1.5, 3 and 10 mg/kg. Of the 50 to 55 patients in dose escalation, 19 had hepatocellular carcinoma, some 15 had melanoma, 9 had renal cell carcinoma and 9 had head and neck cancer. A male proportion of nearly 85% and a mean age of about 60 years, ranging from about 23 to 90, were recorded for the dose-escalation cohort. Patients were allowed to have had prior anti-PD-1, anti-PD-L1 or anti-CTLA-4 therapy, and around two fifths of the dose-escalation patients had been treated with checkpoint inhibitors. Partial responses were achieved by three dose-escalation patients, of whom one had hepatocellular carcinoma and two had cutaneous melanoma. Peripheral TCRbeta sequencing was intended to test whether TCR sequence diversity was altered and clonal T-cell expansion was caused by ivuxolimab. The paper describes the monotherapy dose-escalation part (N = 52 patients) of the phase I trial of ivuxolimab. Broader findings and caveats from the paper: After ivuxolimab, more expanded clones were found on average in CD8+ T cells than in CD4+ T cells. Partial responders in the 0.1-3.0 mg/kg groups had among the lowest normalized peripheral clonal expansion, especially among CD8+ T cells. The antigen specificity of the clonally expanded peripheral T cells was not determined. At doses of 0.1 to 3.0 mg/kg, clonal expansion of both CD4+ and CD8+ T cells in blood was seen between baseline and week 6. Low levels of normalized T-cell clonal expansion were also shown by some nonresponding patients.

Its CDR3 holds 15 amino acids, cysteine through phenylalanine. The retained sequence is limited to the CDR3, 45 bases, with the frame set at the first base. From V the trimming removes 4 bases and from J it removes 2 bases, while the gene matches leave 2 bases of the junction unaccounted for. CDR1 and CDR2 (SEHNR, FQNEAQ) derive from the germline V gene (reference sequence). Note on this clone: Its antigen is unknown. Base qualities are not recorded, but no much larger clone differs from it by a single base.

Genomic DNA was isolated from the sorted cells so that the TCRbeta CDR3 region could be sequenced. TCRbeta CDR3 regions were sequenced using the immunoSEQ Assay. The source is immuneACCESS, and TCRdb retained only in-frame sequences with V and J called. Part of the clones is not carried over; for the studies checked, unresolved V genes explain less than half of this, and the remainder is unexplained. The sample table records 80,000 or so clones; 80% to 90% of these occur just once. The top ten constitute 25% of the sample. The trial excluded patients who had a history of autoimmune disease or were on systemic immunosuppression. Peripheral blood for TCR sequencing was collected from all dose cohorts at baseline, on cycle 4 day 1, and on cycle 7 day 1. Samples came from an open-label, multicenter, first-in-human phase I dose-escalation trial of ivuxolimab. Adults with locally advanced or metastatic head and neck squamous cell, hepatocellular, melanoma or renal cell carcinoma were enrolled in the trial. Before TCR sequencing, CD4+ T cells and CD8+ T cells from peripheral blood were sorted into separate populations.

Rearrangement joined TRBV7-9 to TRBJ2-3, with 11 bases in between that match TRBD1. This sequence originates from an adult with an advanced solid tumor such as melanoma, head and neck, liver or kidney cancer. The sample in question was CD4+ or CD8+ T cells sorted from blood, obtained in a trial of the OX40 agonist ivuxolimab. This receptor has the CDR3 CASSWGQGDTDTQYF. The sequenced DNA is TGTGCCAGCAGCTGGGGACAGGGGGACACAGATACGCAGTATTTT.